This T cell receptor beta chain was documented in a study of shared clonotypes between healthy human individuals. Study at large: CD4 naive and memory got three plates each, CD8 naive two, CD8 memory one. Notes on the study in general: Despite large depth, rarefaction showed incomplete sorted-subset sequencing.

Germline-derived CDR1 and CDR2 are SQVTM and ANQGSEA. This CDR3 contains 13 residues. V shed 6 bases, J shed 2 bases, and the junction held 3 bases outside the gene matches. A word on this clone: Its cognate antigen is unknown.

Each subset's genomic DNA was split evenly across several immunoSEQ plates. Data came from immunoSEQ multiplex PCR; TCRdb stores just in-frame clones and leaves some out. This sample has roughly 2,300,000 clones, with about 90% found just once. This clonotype originated in a man between 18 and 35 years old in good health. Some clones in this sample may be carry-over from other donors' samples. Sequencing was carried out using naive CD4+ T cells from PBMCs. Indicated subset: CD45RA+ positively selected. The V and J genes are TRBV29-1 and TRBJ2-1, with 8 bases matching TRBD2. CDR3 bases: TGCAGCGTGCCGGGACTAGCCTACAATGAGCAGTTCTTC. This translates into CSVPGLAYNEQFF.